The 8 T cell receptor beta chains given below trace back to one sample, sequenced in a study of cytomegalovirus exposure and HLA in healthy donors. 60 Vbeta and 13 Jbeta primers were used in PCR. Some clones are missing from TCRdb's copy, which holds only in-frame ones; the method was immunoSEQ multiplex PCR. There are approximately 190,000 clones in the sample; over 9.5% occur only once, and less than 8.5% lies in the top ten. Material for sequencing was PBMCs. All receptors derive from a man aged 50 or older in good health and CMV-seropositive.

The rearrangement uses TRBV5-6 and TRBJ2-2, with a weak D call TRBD1 (6 bases). Germline assignment: CDR1 SGHDT and CDR2 YYEEEE. The V and J ends lost 0 bases and 1 base respectively, with 13 bases between them. The CDR3 extends over 17 amino acids. The CDR3 nucleotides read TGTGCCAGCAGCTTGGGCAGGGGAAGCTTGAACACCGGGGAGCTGTTTTTT. This gives the protein CASSLGRGSLNTGELFF. The full variable domain, completed using reference TRBV5-6 and TRBJ2-2, is DAGVTQSPTHLIKTRGQQVTLRCSPKSGHDTVSWYQQALGQGPQFIFQYYEEEERQRGNFPDRFSGHQFPNYSSELNVNALLLGDSALYLCASSLGRGSLNTGELFFGEGSRLTVL.

This clone was counted a few times. The V and J genes are TRBV10-3 and TRBJ1-2, with D maybe TRBD1 (5 bases). The CDR3 consists of 12 residues. The ends were cut back, 4 bases at V and 7 bases at J, with 10 bases in the middle. Germline V gives CDR1 ENHRY, CDR2 SYGVKD. In DNA form, the CDR3 reads TGTGCCATCAGTGTGGGGGGGTTTGGCTACACCTTC. This codes for CAISVGGFGYTF.

The J gene is TRBJ2-1, the V gene TRBV6-4, with 9 bases matching TRBD1. V shed 6 bases, J shed 2 bases, and the junction held 5 bases outside the gene matches. This CDR3 has 15 residues. The germline V gene has CDR1 MRHNA and CDR2 SNTAGT. CDR3 in DNA: TGTGCCAGCAGCCCGGGACAGGGTCCCTACAATGAGCAGTTCTTC. Protein product: CASSPGQGPYNEQFF.

This clone occurred a few times. V and J are TRBV18 and TRBJ2-3; 9 bases line up with TRBD1. CDR3 length: 15 residues. J was trimmed by 3 bases and V by 5 bases; bases with no gene match: 6. Germline V gives CDR1 KGHSH, CDR2 LQKENI. This CDR3 is CASSFTGGRTDTQYF. The CDR3, as DNA: TGTGCCAGCTCATTTACAGGGGGCAGGACAGATACGCAGTATTTT.

The V call is TRBV6-4, the J call TRBJ1-2, with 7 bases aligning to TRBD1. This CDR3 has 15 residues. Germline V CDR1 and CDR2: MRHNA, SNTAGT. The V gene end was trimmed by 3 bases and the J gene end by 3 bases; junction bases not matched to a gene: 7. CDR3 bases: TGTGCCAGCAGTGAGGGCCAGGGGGGTCACTATGGCTACACCTTC. It specifies CASSEGQGGHYGYTF.

In its sample, this clone was seen many times. Here the CDR3 DNA reads TGTGCCAGCAGCTTAGGGGGCTCACAGCAAGAGACCCAGTACTTC. Translating it yields CASSLGGSQQETQYF. The V call is TRBV11-3, the J call TRBJ2-5; TRBD1 is a possible D gene (5 bases). V was trimmed by 1 base and J by 2 bases, leaving 11 bases between them. Germline V gene sequence: CDR1 SGHNT, CDR2 YENEEA. The CDR3 length is 15 residues. Full variable domain (remainder filled in from reference TRBV11-3 and TRBJ2-5): EAGVVQSPRYKIIEKKQPVAFWCNPISGHNTLYWYLQNLGQGPELLIRYENEEAVDDSQLPKDRFSAERLKGVDSTLKIQPAELGDSAVYLCASSLGGSQQETQYFGPGTRLLVL.

This clone came up a few times. The chain couples TRBV6-5 to TRBJ1-2, with D possibly being TRBD1 (6 bases). The germline CDR1 and CDR2 sequences are MNHEY and SVGAGI. This CDR3 has 15 residues. Trimming removed 4 bases from V and 4 bases from J, with 16 bases in between. CDR3 loop: CASSSTGRAIYGYTF. The CDR3 nucleotides are TGTGCCAGCAGTTCCACAGGGAGGGCGATCTATGGCTACACCTTC.

This clone was seen only a few times. The rearrangement links TRBV5-1 to TRBJ1-1; D uncertain. V dropped 3 bases and J dropped 2 bases, with 20 bases sitting between them. The V gene's germline CDR1 is SGHRS and CDR2 YFSETQ. The CDR3 runs to 17 residues. In nucleotides, the CDR3 is TGCGCCAGCAGCTGGGGAGGTGGTCCTTCAACAAACACTGAAGCTTTCTTT. This gives the protein CASSWGGGPSTNTEAFF.